One T cell receptor beta chain is described in this entry. Its antigen is unknown. No much larger clone is present one base from it, and per-base qualities are unavailable. This entry belongs to a study of blood T cell repertoires in COVID-19 (dated by TCRdb to about 2020). Notes on the research overall: Collaborator samples came from the United States, Italy and Spain and covered acute and convalescent phases of COVID-19. The material from the prospective study consisted of cDNA or gDNA derived from T cells, B-cell-depleted T cells, or PBMCs. Subjects who had been exposed to COVID-19, were actively infected with it, or had recovered from it provided the deeply sampled blood TCRbeta repertoires that made up the dataset. The repertoires were made available in a free public database intended to serve as a resource for research on the immune response to SARS-CoV-2. The samples were drawn from two sources: the first 160 participants of the ongoing ImmuneRACE study, and some 1,300 subjects contributed by 6 global collaborators. A de-identified subject ID, COVID-19 status, age in years and sex were almost always included in the sample metadata. Where available, HLA class I and class II types were obtained from metadata supplied by the sample provider rather than from assay-based typing. Beyond this particular receptor, the publication reports: How much clinical and demographic metadata was included differed by source and by participant, and the metadata was provided uncurated.

The immunoSEQ Assay, a bias-controlled multiplex PCR, was used to amplify TCRbeta CDR3 regions from genomic DNA. As for the authors' bioinformatics: Within the assay, amplification of reference gene primers was used to estimate how many nucleated cells each sample contained. Sequence reads were collapsed and filtered to measure the absolute abundance of every unique TCRbeta CDR3 rearrangement. For each sample, productive Simpson clonality was calculated as the square root of Simpson's diversity index over productive rearrangements. TCRdb took over this immuneACCESS table, retaining in-frame rearrangements with V and J assigned. Such tables are incomplete; in checked studies, under half of the missing clones stem from an unresolved V gene, and the remainder is unexplained. Clone size and V and J calls were adopted from that table, with D and trimming inferred from the DNA. Within this sample are roughly 200,000 clones, with 87% of them counted one time only. The top ten hold approximately 6.2% of the sample.

Another Seattle source contributed samples from volunteer blood donors who had recovered from COVID-19. Whole blood was collected in K2EDTA tubes by collaborating institutions according to the institutions' own protocols. Collaborator samples were shipped for TCRbeta analysis as frozen whole blood, isolated PBMCs, or DNA extracted from either sample type. Input material: peripheral blood. The origin of this receptor is a man aged 60-69 years who had recovered from COVID-19.

The base sequence is TGTGCCAGCAGTTACTCTTTCGGGACAGACACAACTAATGAAAAACTGTTTTTT. It translates to CASSYSFGTDTTNEKLFF. The rearranged chain carries TRBV6-2 or TRBV6-3 and TRBJ1-4; 7 bases in between match TRBD1. V lost 0 bases and J lost 0 bases, and the count of bases not matched to a germline gene is 7. CDR1 and CDR2 were assigned from the germline V gene as MNHEY and SVGEGT. The CDR3 covers 18 residues, taking in both the cysteine and the phenylalanine. The kept DNA is CDR3 alone, 54 bases in frame from the first base.